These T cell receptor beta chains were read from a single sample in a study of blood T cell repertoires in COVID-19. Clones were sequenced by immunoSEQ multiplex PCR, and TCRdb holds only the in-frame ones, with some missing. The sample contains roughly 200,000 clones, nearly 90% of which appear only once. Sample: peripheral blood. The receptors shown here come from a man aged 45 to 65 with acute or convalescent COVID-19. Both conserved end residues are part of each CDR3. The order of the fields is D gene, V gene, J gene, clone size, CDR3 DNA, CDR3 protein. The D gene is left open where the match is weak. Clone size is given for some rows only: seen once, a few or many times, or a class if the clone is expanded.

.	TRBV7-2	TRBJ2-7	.	TGTGCCAGCAGCTTAGCGGTAGGGAGCTCCTACGAGCAGTACTTC	CASSLAVGSSYEQYF
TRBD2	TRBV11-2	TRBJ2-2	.	TGTGCCAGCAGCTCCGGACTAGCGGGGTTAGACACCGGGGAGCTGTTTTTT	CASSSGLAGLDTGELFF
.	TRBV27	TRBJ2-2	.	TGTGCCAGCAGCCCCCATGGGGGGTCGGGGGAGCTGTTTTTT	CASSPHGGSGELFF
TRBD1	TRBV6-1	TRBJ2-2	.	TGTGCCAGCAGAGGAAACAGGGGGATCACCGGGGAGCTGTTTTTT	CASRGNRGITGELFF
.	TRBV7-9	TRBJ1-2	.	TGTGCCAGCAGCGATGAGGGCTACGGTGGCTACACCTTC	CASSDEGYGGYTF
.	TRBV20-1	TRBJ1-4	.	TGCAGTGCTAGTAGGGCCGGGGATGAAAAACTGTTTTTT	CSASRAGDEKLFF
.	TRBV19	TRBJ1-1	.	TGTGCCAGTAGTATACCCAGATTGAACACTGAAGCTTTCTTT	CASSIPRLNTEAFF
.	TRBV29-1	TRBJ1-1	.	TGCAGCGTTGTGGGGCAGAACACTGAAGCTTTCTTT	CSVVGQNTEAFF
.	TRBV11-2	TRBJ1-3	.	TGTGCCAGCAGCTTCACGGGACTCGACTCTGGAAACACCATATATTTT	CASSFTGLDSGNTIYF
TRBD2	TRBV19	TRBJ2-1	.	TGTGCCAGTAGTATCCCTAGCGGGGGGAGGAATGAGCAGTTCTTC	CASSIPSGGRNEQFF
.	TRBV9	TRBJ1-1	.	TGTGCCAGCAGCGCCAACAGGGACATGAACACTGAAGCTTTCTTT	CASSANRDMNTEAFF
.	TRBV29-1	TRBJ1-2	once	TGCAGCGTTACGTTGGACAGCTACTATGGCTACACCTTC	CSVTLDSYYGYTF
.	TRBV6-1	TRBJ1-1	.	TGTGCCAGCAGTGAAGCGCGAGGGGAGGGAGCTTTCTTT	CASSEARGEGAFF
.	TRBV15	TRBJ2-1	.	TGTGCCACCAACCGAGGGCTCCGGGAGCAGTTCTTC	CATNRGLREQFF
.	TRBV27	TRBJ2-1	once	TGTGCCAGCAGTTCCCCGAGGTTGTTGTATGAGCAGTTCTTC	CASSSPRLLYEQFF
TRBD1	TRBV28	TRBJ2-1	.	TGTGCCAGCAGATGGACAGGGGGCTACAATGAGCAGTTCTTC	CASRWTGGYNEQFF
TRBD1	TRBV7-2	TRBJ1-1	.	TGTGCCAGCAGCTTACAGGGGGCCGCTGAAGCTTTCTTT	CASSLQGAAEAFF
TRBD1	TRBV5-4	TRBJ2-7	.	TGTGCCAGCAGCTTGCTGCCAGGGGGCAGGAACGAGCAGTACTTC	CASSLLPGGRNEQYF
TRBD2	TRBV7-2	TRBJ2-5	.	TGTGCCAGCAGACCGATGGGCGGGGGGAAACAAGAGACCCAGTACTTC	CASRPMGGGKQETQYF
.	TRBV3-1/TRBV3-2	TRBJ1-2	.	TGTGCCAGCAGCCAAGGCCAGTCTTATGGCTACACCTTC	CASSQGQSYGYTF
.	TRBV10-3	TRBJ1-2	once	TGTGCCATCAGTGAGTCCTCGGATGGCTACACCTTC	CAISESSDGYTF
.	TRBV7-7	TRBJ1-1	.	TGTGCCAGCAGCTTACGGGGAAACACTGAAGCTTTCTTT	CASSLRGNTEAFF
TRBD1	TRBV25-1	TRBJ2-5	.	TGTGCCAGCAGTGTCATCCGGGGGACAGGGGAGGAGACCCAGTACTTC	CASSVIRGTGEETQYF
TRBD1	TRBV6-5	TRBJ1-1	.	TGTGCCAGCACTTATTCCGGGACAGGGTTGGCTTTCTTT	CASTYSGTGLAFF
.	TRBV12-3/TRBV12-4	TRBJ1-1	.	TGTGCCAGCAGCGAACAGGTTAACCCTGAAGCTTTCTTT	CASSEQVNPEAFF
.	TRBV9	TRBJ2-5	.	TGTGCCAGCACCCCACACGCCGACACTGAGACCCAGTACTTC	CASTPHADTETQYF
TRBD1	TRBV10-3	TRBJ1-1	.	TGTGCCATCAGCGAGGCAGGGGGCGGGACTGAAGCTTTCTTT	CAISEAGGGTEAFF
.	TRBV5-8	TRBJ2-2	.	TGTGCCAGCGGACTTGGCAGAGACACCGGGGAGCTGTTTTTT	CASGLGRDTGELFF
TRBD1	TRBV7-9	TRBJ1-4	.	TGTGCCAGCAGCCGAACAGGGGGCGGAGAACTGTTTTTT	CASSRTGGGELFF
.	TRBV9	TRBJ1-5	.	TGTGCCAGCAGCGCCGACTGGAATCAGCCCCAGCATTTT	CASSADWNQPQHF
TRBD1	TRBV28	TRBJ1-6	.	TGTGCCAGCAGCTGGGGTGACAGGGTCAATTCACCCCTCCACTTT	CASSWGDRVNSPLHF
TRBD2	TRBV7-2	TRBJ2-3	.	TGTGCCAGCAGCTCCGTAGCGGGTTGGAGCACAGATACGCAGTATTTT	CASSSVAGWSTDTQYF
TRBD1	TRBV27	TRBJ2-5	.	TGTGCCAGCAGTAAAATTCGAGGAGACAGGGAAGAGACCCAGTACTTC	CASSKIRGDREETQYF
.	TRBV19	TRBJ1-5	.	TGTGCCAGTAGTAGCAGGGGTTATGGCAATCAGCCCCAGCATTTT	CASSSRGYGNQPQHF
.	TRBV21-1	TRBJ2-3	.	TGTGCCAGCCCCACAGGGGGCCCAGATACGCAGTATTTT	CASPTGGPDTQYF
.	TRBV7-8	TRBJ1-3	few	TGTGCCAGCAGCGTGGGCCCAACCCCTGGAAACACCATATATTTT	CASSVGPTPGNTIYF
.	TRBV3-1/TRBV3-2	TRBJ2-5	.	TGTGCCAGCAGCCGCCGGGGTTCTGAGACCCAGTACTTC	CASSRRGSETQYF
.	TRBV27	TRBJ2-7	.	TGTGCCAGCAGTCAAGGGGTCGAGCAGTACTTC	CASSQGVEQYF
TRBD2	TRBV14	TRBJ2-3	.	TGTGCCAGCAGCCAATGGGGACTAGCGCCTGACCCGACTAGCACAGATACGCAGTATTTT	CASSQWGLAPDPTSTDTQYF
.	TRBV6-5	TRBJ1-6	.	TGTGCCAGCAGTTACCAAGCAGGGGCGAATTCACCCCTCCACTTT	CASSYQAGANSPLHF
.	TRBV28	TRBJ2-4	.	TGTGCCAGCAGTTTGTTTAGCGGCGGGGTCCGAGCCAAAAACATTCAGTACTTC	CASSLFSGGVRAKNIQYF
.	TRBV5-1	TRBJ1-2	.	TGCGCCAGCAGCTTGGAAGGGGACTATGGCTACACCTTC	CASSLEGDYGYTF
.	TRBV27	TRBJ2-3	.	TGTGCCAGCAGTTTACGACCAACGGGGGTGACAGATACGCAGTATTTT	CASSLRPTGVTDTQYF
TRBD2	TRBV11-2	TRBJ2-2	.	TGTGCCAGCAGCTTCCCTAGCGGGAGACCGGGCGGGGAGCTGTTTTTT	CASSFPSGRPGGELFF
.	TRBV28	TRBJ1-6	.	TGTGCCAGCAGTTTAGTCAGGATTAATTCACCCCTCCACTTT	CASSLVRINSPLHF
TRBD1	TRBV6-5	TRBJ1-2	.	TGTGCCAGCAGTTTGACAGGGGTCCGTTACTATGGCTACACCTTC	CASSLTGVRYYGYTF
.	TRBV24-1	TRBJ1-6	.	TGTGCCACCAGTGATGCCCCCTGGGAGTCCCTCCACTTT	CATSDAPWESLHF
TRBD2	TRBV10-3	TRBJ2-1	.	TGTGCCATCAGGGAGCGGGAGGGGGTGAGTGAGCAGTTCTTC	CAIREREGVSEQFF
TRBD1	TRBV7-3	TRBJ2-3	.	TGTGCCAGCAGCTTACAGGGGGCAGATACGCAGTATTTT	CASSLQGADTQYF
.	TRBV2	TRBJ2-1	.	TGTGCCAGCAGTTCTAATAGTTATGAGCAGTTCTTC	CASSSNSYEQFF
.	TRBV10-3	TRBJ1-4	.	TGTGCCATCAGTGAGTTAGGGACAAGGAATGAAAAACTGTTTTTT	CAISELGTRNEKLFF
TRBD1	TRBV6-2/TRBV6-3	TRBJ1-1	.	TGTGCCAGCAGTAAGGGACAGGGGGCTCGTACTGAAGCTTTCTTT	CASSKGQGARTEAFF
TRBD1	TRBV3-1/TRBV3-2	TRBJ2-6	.	TGTGCCAGCAGCCAAGGGGTAGCAGGGGGCACTCTCTCTGGGGCCAACGTCCTGACTTTC	CASSQGVAGGTLSGANVLTF